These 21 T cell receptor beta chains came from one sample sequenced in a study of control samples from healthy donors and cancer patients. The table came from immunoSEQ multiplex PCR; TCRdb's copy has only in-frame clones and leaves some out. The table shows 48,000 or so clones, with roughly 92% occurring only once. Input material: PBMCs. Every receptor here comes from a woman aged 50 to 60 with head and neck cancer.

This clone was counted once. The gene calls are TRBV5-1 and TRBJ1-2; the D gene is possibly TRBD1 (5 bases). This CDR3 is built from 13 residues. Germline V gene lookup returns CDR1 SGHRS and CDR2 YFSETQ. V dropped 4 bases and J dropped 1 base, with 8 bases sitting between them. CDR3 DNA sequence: TGCGCCAGCAGCCAGACAGTTAACTATGGCTACACCTTC. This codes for CASSQTVNYGYTF.

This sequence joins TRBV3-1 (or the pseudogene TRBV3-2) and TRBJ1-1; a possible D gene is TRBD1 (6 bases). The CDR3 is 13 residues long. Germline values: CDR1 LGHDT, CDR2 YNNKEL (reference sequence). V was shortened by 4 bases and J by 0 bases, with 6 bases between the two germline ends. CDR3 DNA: TGTGCCAGCAGCCGGACAGTGAACACTGAAGCTTTCTTT. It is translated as CASSRTVNTEAFF.

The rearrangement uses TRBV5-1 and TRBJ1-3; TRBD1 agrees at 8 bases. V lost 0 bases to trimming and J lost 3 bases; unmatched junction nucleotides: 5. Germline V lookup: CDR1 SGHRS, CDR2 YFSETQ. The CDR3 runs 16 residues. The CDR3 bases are TGCGCCAGCAGCTTGGTGAGCAGGGGGCTTGGAAACACCATATATTTT. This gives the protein CASSLVSRGLGNTIYF.

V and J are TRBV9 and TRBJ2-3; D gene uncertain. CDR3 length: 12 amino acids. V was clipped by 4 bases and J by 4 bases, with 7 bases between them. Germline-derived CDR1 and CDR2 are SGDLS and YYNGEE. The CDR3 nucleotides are TGTGCCAGCAGCCTTGTCCCAGATACGCAGTATTTT. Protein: CASSLVPDTQYF.

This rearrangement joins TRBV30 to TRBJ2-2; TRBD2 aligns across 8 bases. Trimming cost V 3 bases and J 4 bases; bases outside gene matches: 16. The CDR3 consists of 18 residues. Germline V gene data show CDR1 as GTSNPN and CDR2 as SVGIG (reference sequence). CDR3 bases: TGTGCCTGGAGCCAAAACCCGATAGCGGGGCGGGGCACCGGGGAGCTGTTTTTT. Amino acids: CAWSQNPIAGRGTGELFF.

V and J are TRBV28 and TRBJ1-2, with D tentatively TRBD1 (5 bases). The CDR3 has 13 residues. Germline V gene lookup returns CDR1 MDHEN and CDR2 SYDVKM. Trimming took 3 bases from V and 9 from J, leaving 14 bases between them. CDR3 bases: TGTGCCAGCAGTTTCTTGGTGGGGACGAGCTACACCTTC. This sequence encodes CASSFLVGTSYTF.

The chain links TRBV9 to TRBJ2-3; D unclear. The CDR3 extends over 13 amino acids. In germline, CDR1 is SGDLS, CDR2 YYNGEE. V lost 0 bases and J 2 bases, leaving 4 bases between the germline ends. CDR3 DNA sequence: TGTGCCAGCAGCGTAGGGTCCACAGATACGCAGTATTTT. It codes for CASSVGSTDTQYF. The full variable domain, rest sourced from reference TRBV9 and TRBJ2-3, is DSGVTQTPKHLITATGQRVTLRCSPRSGDLSVYWYQQSLDQGLQFLIQYYNGEERAKGNILERFSAQQFPDLHSELNLSSLELGDSALYFCASSVGSTDTQYFGPGTRLTVL.

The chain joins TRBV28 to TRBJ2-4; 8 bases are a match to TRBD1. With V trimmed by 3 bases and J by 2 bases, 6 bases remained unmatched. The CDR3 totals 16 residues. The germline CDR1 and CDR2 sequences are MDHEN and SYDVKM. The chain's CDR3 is CASSFGRTGTKNIQYF. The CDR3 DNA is TGTGCCAGCAGTTTTGGCCGGACAGGGACCAAAAACATTCAGTACTTC.

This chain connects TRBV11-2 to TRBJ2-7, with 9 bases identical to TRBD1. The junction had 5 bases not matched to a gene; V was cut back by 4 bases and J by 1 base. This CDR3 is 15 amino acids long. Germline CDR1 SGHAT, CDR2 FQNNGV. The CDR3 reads CASSSPGTGSYEQYF. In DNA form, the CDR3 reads TGTGCCAGCAGCTCGCCCGGGACAGGGTCCTACGAGCAGTACTTC.

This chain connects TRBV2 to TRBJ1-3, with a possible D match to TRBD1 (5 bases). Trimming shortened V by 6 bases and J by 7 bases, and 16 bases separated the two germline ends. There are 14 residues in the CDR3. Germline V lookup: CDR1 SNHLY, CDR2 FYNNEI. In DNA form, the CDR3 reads TGTGCCAGCAGCCTACTGGACAAGGAGAACACCATATATTTT. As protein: CASSLLDKENTIYF.

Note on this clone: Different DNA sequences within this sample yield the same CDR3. The DNA of the CDR3 is TGCGCCAGCAGCTTGTGGGGGAGGGGGGACACTGAAGCTTTCTTT. Encoded protein: CASSLWGRGDTEAFF. The rearrangement uses TRBV5-1 and TRBJ1-1, with D possibly TRBD1 on 6 matching bases. V was pared by 1 base and J by 3 bases, with 13 bases between. The length of the CDR3 is 15 residues. In germline, CDR1 is SGHRS, CDR2 YFSETQ.

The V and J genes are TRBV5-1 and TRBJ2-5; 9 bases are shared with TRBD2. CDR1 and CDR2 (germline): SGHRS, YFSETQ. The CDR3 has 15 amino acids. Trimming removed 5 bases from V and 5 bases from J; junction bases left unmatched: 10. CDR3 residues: CASSVGSGSTETQYF. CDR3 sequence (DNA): TGCGCCAGCAGTGTAGGTAGCGGGAGTACGGAGACCCAGTACTTC.

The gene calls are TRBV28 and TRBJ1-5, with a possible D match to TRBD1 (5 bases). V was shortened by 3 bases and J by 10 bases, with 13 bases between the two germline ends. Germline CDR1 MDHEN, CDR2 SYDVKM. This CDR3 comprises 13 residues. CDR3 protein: CASSLGVAGPQHF. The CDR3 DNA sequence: TGTGCCAGCAGTTTGGGGGTAGCCGGCCCCCAGCATTTT.

As DNA, the CDR3 is TGTGCCAGCAGCCCTTCCTCCGGAGAGCGGAATGAGCAGTTCTTC. Translation: CASSPSSGERNEQFF. The V and J genes are TRBV4-2 and TRBJ2-1; perhaps TRBD2 as D (5 bases). From germline, CDR1 is LGHNA and CDR2 YNFKEQ. This CDR3 region has 15 residues. Trimming removed 4 bases at V and 7 bases at J, with 17 bases between.

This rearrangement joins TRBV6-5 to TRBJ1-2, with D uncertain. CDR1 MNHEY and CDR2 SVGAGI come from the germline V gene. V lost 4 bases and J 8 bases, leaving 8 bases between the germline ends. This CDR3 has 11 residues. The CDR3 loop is CASSSHSGYTF. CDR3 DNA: TGTGCCAGCAGTTCGCACAGCGGCTACACCTTC.

CDR3 coding DNA: TGTGCCAGCAGTACAAGTCGGGATGGCTACACCTTC. Amino acids: CASSTSRDGYTF. This chain joins TRBV6-5 and TRBJ1-2; the D is unclear. Trimming removed 5 bases from V and 6 bases from J, with 10 bases in between. The CDR3 has 12 residues. Germline CDR1 reads MNHEY; CDR2 reads SVGAGI.

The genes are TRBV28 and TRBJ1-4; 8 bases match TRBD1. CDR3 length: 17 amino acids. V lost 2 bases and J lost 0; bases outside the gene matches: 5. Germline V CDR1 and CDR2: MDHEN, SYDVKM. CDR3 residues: CASSLVDRGATNEKLFF. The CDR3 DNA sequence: TGTGCCAGCAGTTTAGTTGACAGGGGTGCAACTAATGAAAAACTGTTTTTT.

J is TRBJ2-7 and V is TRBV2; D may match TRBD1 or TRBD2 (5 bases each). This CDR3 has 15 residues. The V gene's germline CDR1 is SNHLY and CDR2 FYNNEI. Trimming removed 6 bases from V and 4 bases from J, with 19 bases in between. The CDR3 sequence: CASRGDRPAAYEQYF. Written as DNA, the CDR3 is TGTGCCAGCAGGGGGGACCGCCCCGCCGCTTACGAGCAGTACTTC.

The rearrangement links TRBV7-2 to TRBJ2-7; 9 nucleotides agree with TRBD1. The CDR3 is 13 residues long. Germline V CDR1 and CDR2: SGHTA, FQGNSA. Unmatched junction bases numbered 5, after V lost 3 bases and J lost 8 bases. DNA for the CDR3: TGTGCCAGCAGCTTGGGACAGGGATATAAGCAGTACTTC. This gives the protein CASSLGQGYKQYF.

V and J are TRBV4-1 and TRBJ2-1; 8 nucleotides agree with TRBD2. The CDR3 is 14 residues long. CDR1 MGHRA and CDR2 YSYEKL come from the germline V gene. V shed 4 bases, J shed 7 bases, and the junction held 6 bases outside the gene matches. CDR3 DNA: TGCGCCAGCAGCCTAGTGGGCGGGAGGAATGAGCAGTTCTTC. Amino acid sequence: CASSLVGGRNEQFF.

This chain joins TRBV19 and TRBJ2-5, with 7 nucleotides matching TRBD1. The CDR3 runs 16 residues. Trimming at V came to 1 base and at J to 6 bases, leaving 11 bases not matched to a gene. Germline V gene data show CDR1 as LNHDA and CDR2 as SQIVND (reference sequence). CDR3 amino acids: CASSIGRQGFQKTQYF. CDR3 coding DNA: TGTGCCAGTAGTATAGGGAGACAGGGATTCCAGAAGACCCAGTACTTC.